This T cell receptor (beta chain) is from a study of blood T cell repertoires in COVID-19. Study at large: From T cells, B-cell-depleted T cells, or PBMCs came the material, which was cDNA or gDNA.

Method: immunoSEQ multiplex PCR; TCRdb's copy keeps in-frame clones and lacks some. Of 70,000 to 95,000 clones in the sample, around four fifths were seen once. Per germline, CDR1 KGHDR and CDR2 SFDVKD. The CDR3 sequence is 15 residues long. Trimming took 3 bases from V and 5 from J, leaving 13 bases between them. The receptor comes from a human donor in a cohort sampled during active COVID-19. Material: peripheral blood. The chain combines TRBV24-1 with TRBJ1-5; possible D gene TRBD1, 5 bases. The CDR3 DNA is TGTGCCACCAGTGATCCGACAGTAAGGGATCAGCCCCAGCATTTT. Translation: CATSDPTVRDQPQHF.